Sequencing of this T cell receptor (beta chain) was carried out in a study of cytomegalovirus exposure and HLA in healthy donors. The PCR contained 60 Vbeta and 13 Jbeta primers. This table comes from immunoSEQ multiplex PCR, and its TCRdb copy is limited to in-frame clones, with some not included. The sample yields roughly 120,000 clones, 69% seen once. CDR1 and CDR2 (germline): LNHNV, YYDKDF (reference sequence). The CDR3 sequence is 14 residues long. V was clipped by 0 bases and J by 4 bases, with 9 bases between them. This sequence was found in an older woman in good health and CMV-seropositive. The chain has TRBV15 and TRBJ1-2; no firm D call. The sample consisted of PBMCs. The CDR3 sequence: CATSRDLTAYGYTF. In DNA form, the CDR3 reads TGTGCCACCAGCAGAGATCTAACAGCCTATGGCTACACCTTC.